This T cell receptor beta chain was observed in a study of blood T cell repertoires in COVID-19. Germline V gives CDR1 DFQATT, CDR2 SNEGSKA (reference sequence). CDR3 size: 14 residues. The ends lost 3 bases at V and 8 bases at J; junction bases unmatched: 7. The repertoire was sequenced with immunoSEQ multiplex PCR; TCRdb's copy has only in-frame clones and lacks some. Among some 320,000 clones, approximately 87% were seen once, and the ten largest hold approximately 5.3%. This clonotype originated in a woman between 25 and 40 years old who had recovered from COVID-19. The chain combines TRBV20-1 with TRBJ1-6; 7 positions agree with TRBD1. The specimen sequenced was PBMCs or T cells enriched from blood (not recorded which). This chain's CDR3 is CSASGDRADSPLHF. CDR3 nucleotide sequence: TGCAGTGCTAGTGGTGACAGGGCGGATTCACCCCTCCACTTT.